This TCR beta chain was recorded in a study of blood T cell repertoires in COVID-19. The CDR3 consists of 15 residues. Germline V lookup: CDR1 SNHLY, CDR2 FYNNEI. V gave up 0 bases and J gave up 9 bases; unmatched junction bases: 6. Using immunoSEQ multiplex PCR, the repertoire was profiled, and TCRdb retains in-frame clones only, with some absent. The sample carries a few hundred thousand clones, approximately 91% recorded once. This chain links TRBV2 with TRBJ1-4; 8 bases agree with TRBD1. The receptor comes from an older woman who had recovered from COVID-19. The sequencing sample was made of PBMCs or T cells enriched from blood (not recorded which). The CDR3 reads CASSEALRQGQKLFF. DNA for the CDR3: TGTGCCAGCAGTGAAGCGCTTCGACAGGGGCAAAAACTGTTTTTT.